These 15 T cell receptor beta chains were all obtained from the same sample, sequenced in a study of tumor-infiltrating lymphocytes in primary liver carcinoma (dated by TCRdb to 2016 to 2017). The reads were generated on an Illumina HiSeq 2500. TCRbeta-specific cDNA was reverse-transcribed from about 0.45 ug total RNA using a constant-region primer and ProtoScript II reverse transcriptase. The TCRbeta libraries were prepared through three rounds of nested multiplex PCR following a slightly modified ARM-PCR procedure. Multiplex TRBV1-TRBV30 forward primers and a Cbeta reverse primer were used in the first two PCR rounds, each of which was run for around 10 cycles. Clones were called with MiXCR by TCRdb after fastp trimmed the public reads at Q25, and only in-frame beta chains were retained. Rows matching on CDR3 protein sequence are summarized as one entry with the most common DNA and genes. The sample contains 300,000 to 350,000 distinct CDR3 sequences, about 50% of them found a single time. The top ten clones comprise 15% to 20% of the sample.

Blood RNA was extracted from unsorted whole blood using TRIzol reagent, and germline DNA was obtained with the DNeasy Blood & Tissue kit. Sequenced: peripheral blood. The receptors come from a woman aged 25 to 39 with primary liver carcinoma and hepatitis B virus infection.

To note about this clonotype: This could be a read error, since a much larger clone is one nucleotide away. This sequence joins TRBV29-1 and TRBJ2-5; D remains ambiguous. The V end was cut by 7 bases, the J end by 3 bases, with 15 bases between. In germline, CDR1 is SQVTM, CDR2 ANQGSEA. CDR3 length: 13 residues. The CDR3 loop is CSADERLEETQYF. The CDR3 DNA reads as TGCAGCGCTGACGAGAGGCTTGAAGAGACCCAGTACTTC.

This clonotype occurred once. The chain is built from TRBV11-3 and TRBJ2-1; 8 bases align to TRBD2. The CDR3 spans 16 residues. V lost 7 bases, J lost 3 bases, and 11 bases stayed unmatched. Germline CDR1 reads SGHNT; CDR2 reads YENEEA. DNA for the CDR3: TGTGCCAGCAATGGAGGCACAGCGGGAGACTACAATGAGCAGTTCTTC. Protein sequence: CASNGGTAGDYNEQFF.

On this clonotype itself: The germline gene is not matched at one end of the junction; a read error may be the cause. The CDR3: CVSSQRDRGFTGELFF. The CDR3 DNA reads TGCGTCAGCAGCCAACGGGACAGGGGGTTCACCGGGGAGCTGTTTTTT. This chain links TRBV4-1 with TRBJ2-2; 11 positions match TRBD1. The CDR3 runs 16 residues. Germline V gene data show CDR1 as MGHRA and CDR2 as YSYEKL.

Concerning this clonotype: Relative to the germline gene, one junction end is altered; a read error may explain this. The rearrangement joins TRBV4-3 to TRBJ2-3; 7 nucleotides match TRBD2. The length of the CDR3 is 14 residues. Germline CDR1 LGHNA, CDR2 YSLEER. In DNA, the CDR3 is TGCACCAGCAGCGGGAACGTACTCACAGATACACAGTATTTT. This translates into CTSSGNVLTDTQYF.

The table lists this clonotype with many counts. This chain uses TRBV4-2 with TRBJ2-5, with D hard to call. The CDR3 has 14 residues. V was trimmed by 4 bases and J by 5 bases, leaving 14 bases between them. The V gene's germline CDR1 is LGHNA and CDR2 YNFKEQ. The CDR3 loop is CASSPPGRSETQYF. The CDR3, as DNA: TGTGCCAGCAGCCCCCCTGGCAGGTCGGAGACCCAGTACTTC.

As for this clonotype: A junction boundary mismatches the germline segment, possibly from a read error. The chain joins TRBV29-1 to TRBJ1-5; 7 bases map to TRBD1. The CDR3 is made up of 13 amino acids. In germline, CDR1 is SQVTM, CDR2 ANQGSEA. The CDR3 here is CGVGRDSNQSQHF. The CDR3 DNA is TGCGGCGTTGGAAGGGACAGCAATCAGTCCCAGCATTTT.

The J gene is TRBJ2-5, the V gene TRBV7-8; 8 bases agree with TRBD1. Germline V gives CDR1 SGHVS, CDR2 FQNEAQ. Germline trimming cut 9 bases from V and 5 bases from J; bases unmatched to any gene: 2. This CDR3 is built from 11 residues. The CDR3 sequence: CASRDRETQYF. CDR3 coding DNA: TGTGCCAGTCGGGACAGGGAGACCCAGTACTTC.

This clonotype was picked up a small number of times. V is TRBV5-4 and J is TRBJ1-2; possible D gene TRBD1, 5 bases. V gave up 1 base and J gave up 7 bases, with 17 bases separating them. Germline V gene lookup returns CDR1 SGHNT and CDR2 YYREEE (reference sequence). The CDR3 consists of 15 residues. The CDR3 loop is CASSLRGALRAGYTF. The CDR3, as DNA: TGTGCCAGCAGCTTGCGGGGCGCATTAAGGGCTGGCTACACCTTC.

This clonotype was seen only a few times. A much more abundant neighbour one base away suggests this may be a read error. The rearrangement links TRBV6-1 to TRBJ2-1; 7 bases align to TRBD2. The CDR3 consists of 15 residues. From germline, CDR1 is MNHNS and CDR2 SASEGT. The CDR3 is CASSIGTNSNNEQFF. DNA of the CDR3: TGTGCCAGCTCGATAGGGACTAACTCCAACAATGAGCAGTTCTTC.

With regard to this clonotype: This could be a read error, since a much larger clone is one nucleotide away. The rearrangement links TRBV6-6 to TRBJ1-1; weak D call: TRBD1 (5 bases). Germline CDR1 is MNHNY and CDR2 is SVGAGI (reference sequence). This CDR3 has 12 residues. Between the trimmed V and J ends, which lost 4 bases and 9 bases, there was a span of 12 bases. CDR3 loop: CASSLPGRKAFF. DNA for the CDR3: TGTGCCAGCAGTTTACCGGGACGGAAAGCTTTCTTT.

V is TRBV5-5 and J is TRBJ2-2, with D possibly being TRBD1 (6 bases). This CDR3 has 16 amino acids. V was pared by 4 bases and J by 4 bases, with 17 bases between. Germline lookup yields CDR1 SGHKS and CDR2 YYEKEE (reference sequence). CDR3 sequence reads: CASSRQHRAGTGELFF. The CDR3 nucleotides read TGTGCCAGCAGCCGGCAACACAGGGCGGGCACCGGGGAGCTGTTTTTT.

There are a few counts of this clonotype. V usage is TRBV12-3 or TRBV12-4 and J usage is TRBJ2-1; D is ambiguous. V shed 1 base and J shed 7 bases, with 5 bases lying between them. The CDR3 spans 12 residues. The CDR3 DNA reads TGTGCCAGCAGTTTAGGCAAGAATGAGCAGTTCTTC. Translated, it gives CASSLGKNEQFF.

The CDR3 sequence is CASSEILGYYNEQFF. CDR3 nucleotides: TGTGCCAGCAGTGAAATTTTGGGTTACTACAATGAGCAGTTCTTC. The chain links TRBV6-1 to TRBJ2-1; no reliable D call. Deletions cut 2 bases from V and 3 bases from J, with 11 bases between. Germline CDR1 is MNHNS and CDR2 is SASEGT. CDR3 size: 15 residues.

In its sample, this clonotype was seen many times. V and J are TRBV29-1 and TRBJ2-3; D gene unclear. CDR1 and CDR2 (germline): SQVTM, ANQGSEA. This CDR3 region has 16 residues. CDR3 in amino acids: CSVKIQPDYSTDTQYF. Written as DNA, the CDR3 is TGCAGTGTTAAGATTCAGCCCGATTATTCCACAGATACGCAGTATTTT.

Of note for this clonotype: This may come from a read error, since a much larger clone is one base off. CDR3: CASLKGTGNQPQYF. CDR3 nucleotides: TGTGCCAGCCTTAAAGGGACAGGGAATCAGCCCCAGTATTTT. The rearrangement uses TRBV6-6 and TRBJ1-5; 9 bases match TRBD1. The J call may be mistaken, given a closer DNA end match to TRBJ2-3. This CDR3 spans 14 amino acids. Germline V CDR1 and CDR2: MNHNY, SVGAGI (reference sequence).